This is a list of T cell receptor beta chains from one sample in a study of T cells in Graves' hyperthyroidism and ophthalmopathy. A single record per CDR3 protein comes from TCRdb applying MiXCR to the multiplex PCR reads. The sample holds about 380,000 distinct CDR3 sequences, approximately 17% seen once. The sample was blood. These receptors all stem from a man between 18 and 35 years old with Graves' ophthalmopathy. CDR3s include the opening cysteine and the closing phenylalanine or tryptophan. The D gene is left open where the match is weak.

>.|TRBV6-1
CASRGFGIGTDTQYF
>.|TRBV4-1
CASSQPLRGPNTEAFF
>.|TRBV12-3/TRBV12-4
CASSGQANEKLFF
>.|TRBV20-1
CSARDRRGPAYEQYF
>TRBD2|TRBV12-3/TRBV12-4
CASSYVGLAGGPYEQYF
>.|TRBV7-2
CASSFQWAETQYF
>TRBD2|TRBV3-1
CASSQGGGKDTQYF
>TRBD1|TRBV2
CASYRDRGIGNTIYF
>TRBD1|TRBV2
CASNGRAGGWTDQPQHF
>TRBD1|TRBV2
CAGAGTGATYNSPLHF
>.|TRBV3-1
CASSQVQSRADEQYF
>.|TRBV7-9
CASSFSVGGGTGAYEQYF
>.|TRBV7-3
CASSPLGAGGLTGELFF
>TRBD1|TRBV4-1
CASRTGLTNEKLFF
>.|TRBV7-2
CASAGKEQFF
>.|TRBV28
CASVRALRVNQPQHF
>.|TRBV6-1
CALPVGSEQYF
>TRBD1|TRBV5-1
CASSPDRGPASLHF
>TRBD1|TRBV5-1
CASSLGQGVWTEAFF
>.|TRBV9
CASSVSGWYTGELFF